This entry concerns a single TCR beta chain. The antigen is undetermined. These data are taken from a study of blood T cells in healthy people across ages. Overall study findings and caveats: Investigators viewed diversity estimates from one million T cells as underestimates, the study reported.

This CDR3 is built from 14 residues. CDR1 is MNHEY, CDR2 SVGAGI, per germline. V was trimmed by 6 bases and J by 1 base, leaving 13 bases between them. PCR was performed a second time for about 6 to 12 cycles using a sample-barcoded 5' primer and a J-beta primer mix. TCRdb called the 5' RACE reads again in MiXCR, with one record for every CDR3 protein. In the table there are about 730,000 distinct CDR3 sequences, 35% to 45% of which are singletons. This TCR was sampled from a woman in her fifties or sixties in good health. The V and J genes are TRBV6-5 and TRBJ2-7, with a possible D match to TRBD1 (5 bases). The source material was blood. The CDR3 DNA reads as TGTGCCAGCAGCCAGGGATGGAGTTCCTACGAGCAGTACTTC. Translation gives CASSQGWSSYEQYF.